A single sample gave rise to the 23 T cell receptor beta chains below, sequenced in a study of blood T cells in healthy people across ages. Primed by a sample-barcoded 5' primer and a J-beta primer mix, a second PCR proceeded for roughly 7 to 12 cycles. TCRdb independently ran MiXCR on the 5' RACE reads; one entry per CDR3 protein. Here the sample spans around 400,000 distinct CDR3 sequences, 52% being singletons. The specimen was blood. These TCRs come from a man in his 60s in good health.

The chain joins TRBV11-2 to TRBJ1-6; D may be TRBD1 (6 bases). The CDR3 runs 14 residues. Germline lookup yields CDR1 SGHAT and CDR2 FQNNGV. V shed 3 bases and J shed 5 bases, with 8 bases lying between them. This CDR3 is CASSFGQHNSPLHF. In nucleotides, the CDR3 is TGTGCCAGCAGCTTCGGACAGCATAATTCACCCCTCCACTTT. Together with reference TRBV11-2 and TRBJ1-6, the CDR3 gives the full variable domain: EAGVAQSPRYKIIEKRQSVAFWCNPISGHATLYWYQQILGQGPKLLIQFQNNGVVDDSQLPKDRFSAERLKGVDSTLKIQPAKLEDSAVYLCASSFGQHNSPLHFGNGTRLTVT.

This clonotype was detected only once. The gene calls are TRBV5-1 and TRBJ2-1, with 8 nucleotides matching TRBD2. The germline gives CDR1 SGHRS, CDR2 YFSETQ. The trim removed 5 bases at V and 2 bases at J, leaving 3 bases unmatched. This CDR3 has 14 amino acids. CDR3: CASRLAETYNEQFF. The CDR3 DNA is TGCGCCAGCAGACTAGCGGAAACCTACAATGAGCAGTTCTTC.

The chain links TRBV7-9 to TRBJ1-1; D not certain. Germline V gene data show CDR1 as SEHNR and CDR2 as FQNEAQ (reference sequence). V lost 1 base, J lost 3 bases, and 9 bases lay in between. This CDR3 is 14 amino acids long. The CDR3 region is CASSLGVADTEAFF. The CDR3 coding sequence is TGTGCCAGCAGCTTAGGGGTCGCGGACACTGAAGCTTTCTTT.

In this sample, this clonotype turned up a few times. The genes are TRBV7-2 and TRBJ2-7; unclear D gene. The CDR3 contains 13 residues. Looked up from germline, CDR1 is SGHTA and CDR2 is FQGNSA. Trimming left V 2 bases short and J 2 bases short, with 7 bases between. CDR3 sequence: CASSLPATYEQYF. CDR3 DNA: TGTGCCAGCAGCTTACCGGCCACCTACGAGCAGTACTTC. Complete variable domain (other parts from reference TRBV7-2 and TRBJ2-7): GAGVSQSPSNKVTEKGKDVELRCDPISGHTALYWYRQSLGQGLEFLIYFQGNSAPDKSGLPSDRFSAERTGGSVSTLTIQRTQQEDSAVYLCASSLPATYEQYFGPGTRLTVT.

The chain couples TRBV5-6 to TRBJ2-5; 10 nucleotides line up with TRBD1. Per germline, CDR1 SGHDT and CDR2 YYEEEE. With V trimmed by 0 bases and J by 4 bases, 6 bases remained unmatched. CDR3 length: 16 amino acids. In nucleotides, the CDR3 is TGTGCCAGCAGCTTGGGGGACAGGGGCCCCTCAGAGACCCAGTACTTC. This translates into CASSLGDRGPSETQYF.

This clonotype was detected ten times or more. V usage is TRBV18 and J usage is TRBJ2-7, with TRBD2 identical over 8 bases. V gave up 3 bases and J gave up 1 base; unmatched junction bases: 8. This CDR3 spans 16 amino acids. Germline V gives CDR1 KGHSH, CDR2 LQKENI. The CDR3 region is CASSPDRGRSSYEQYF. In DNA, the CDR3 is TGTGCCAGCTCACCGGATCGCGGGAGGAGTTCCTACGAGCAGTACTTC.

This chain connects TRBV20-1 to TRBJ2-1; 10 nucleotides align to TRBD2. Germline V CDR1 and CDR2: DFQATT, SNEGSKA (reference sequence). Losses at the gene ends were 3 bases for V and 5 bases for J; bases not matched to a gene: 1. The CDR3 covers 13 residues. The DNA of the CDR3 is TGCAGTGCTAGGACTAGCGGGCACAATGAGCAGTTCTTC. This encodes CSARTSGHNEQFF.

The rearrangement joins TRBV7-2 to TRBJ2-5; perhaps TRBD2 as D (7 bases). TRBJ2-4 explains the end of the DNA better; the J call may be wrong. CDR3 length: 14 residues. Germline assignment: CDR1 SGHTA and CDR2 FQGNSA. In DNA, the CDR3 is TGTGCCAGCAGCCCCATGGGGGGGGCGTACATTCAGTACTTC. Residues: CASSPMGGAYIQYF.

This clonotype was picked up a small number of times. The chain links TRBV29-1 to TRBJ1-4; D call uncertain. V was pared by 0 bases and J by 8 bases, with 13 bases between. This CDR3 comprises 14 residues. Germline lookup yields CDR1 SQVTM and CDR2 ANQGSEA. CDR3 sequence (DNA): TGCAGCGTTGAAGAGGTCCGGGAGGGCGAAAAACTGTTTTTT. Translating it yields CSVEEVREGEKLFF. The full variable domain, its missing parts supplied by reference TRBV29-1 and TRBJ1-4, is SAVISQKPSRDICQRGTSLTIQCQVDSQVTMMFWYRQQPGQSLTLIATANQGSEATYESGFVIDKFPISRPNLTFSTLTVSNMSPEDSSIYLCSVEEVREGEKLFFGSGTQLSVL.

This clonotype has only a few counts. The chain uses TRBV2 and TRBJ2-7; 10 nucleotides agree with TRBD1. This CDR3 is built from 14 residues. Per the germline V gene, CDR1 is SNHLY and CDR2 is FYNNEI. J gave up 4 bases and V 8 bases, and 8 bases lay outside the gene matches. The CDR3 DNA sequence: TGTGCCAGCCGACCCAGACAGGGGGCTTACGAGCAGTACTTC. Its protein product is CASRPRQGAYEQYF.

The DNA for the CDR3 is TGTGCCAGCAGGGGGATTATTCGGGACGGGGGGAACAATGAGCAGTTCTTC. It is translated as CASRGIIRDGGNNEQFF. The rearrangement uses TRBV6-2 or TRBV6-3 and TRBJ2-1; the match to TRBD2 covers 7 bases. Germline values: CDR1 MNHEY, CDR2 SVGEGT. J lost 5 bases, V lost 6 bases, and 16 bases had no gene match. The CDR3 runs 17 residues.

This clonotype was counted a few times. The chain has TRBV7-2 and TRBJ1-5; 10 bases are a match to TRBD1. V was clipped by 0 bases and J by 6 bases; unmatched bases: 8. CDR1 is SGHTA, CDR2 FQGNSA, per germline. CDR3 size: 17 residues. Here the CDR3 reads CASSLAGTGVVSQPQHF. DNA of the CDR3: TGTGCCAGCAGCTTAGCCGGGACAGGGGTAGTAAGTCAGCCCCAGCATTTT.

This sequence joins TRBV20-1 and TRBJ2-3; weak D call: TRBD2 (7 bases). The CDR3 covers 15 residues. Deletions cut 5 bases from V and 0 bases from J, with 15 bases between. Germline assignment: CDR1 DFQATT and CDR2 SNEGSKA (reference sequence). The CDR3 coding sequence is TGCAGTGCTCATAAAGAGGGGGGGAGCACAGATACGCAGTATTTT. It is translated as CSAHKEGGSTDTQYF.

The V gene is TRBV20-1, the J gene TRBJ2-7; 10 positions match TRBD1. This CDR3 spans 14 amino acids. V was pared by 3 bases and J by 3 bases, with 5 bases of the junction left unmatched. The germline V gene encodes CDR1 DFQATT and CDR2 SNEGSKA (reference sequence). In nucleotides, the CDR3 is TGCAGTGCTAGTGGGACAGGGGACGTCTACGAGCAGTACTTC. Translated, it gives CSASGTGDVYEQYF.

At least ten counts were recorded for this clonotype. The rearrangement joins TRBV3-1 to TRBJ2-2; D might be TRBD1 (5 bases). CDR1 and CDR2 (germline): LGHDT, YNNKEL (reference sequence). Trimming pared 4 bases from V and 0 bases from J, leaving 12 bases between. This CDR3 has 16 amino acids. CDR3 in amino acids: CASSPPTAANTGELFF. Here the CDR3 DNA reads TGTGCCAGCAGCCCTCCGACAGCAGCGAACACCGGGGAGCTGTTTTTT.

In regard to this clonotype: This sequence may be a read error, since a much larger clone differs from it by one base. The chain has TRBV20-1 and TRBJ2-4; the D is unclear. The CDR3 extends over 15 amino acids. Germline-derived CDR1 and CDR2 are DFQATT and SNEGSKA (reference sequence). The ends were cut back, 5 bases at V and 0 bases at J, with 14 bases in the middle. As DNA, the CDR3 is TGCAGTGCTCCTGGTAAAGACATAGCCAAAAACATTCAGTACTTC. Residues: CSAPGKDIAKNIQYF.

The DNA of the CDR3 is TGTGCCAGCAGCGTAGCTACCGACGATCCCTACGAGCAGTACTTC. Protein sequence: CASSVATDDPYEQYF. The chain combines TRBV9 with TRBJ2-7; the D is unclear. Trimming stripped 0 bases from V and 2 bases from J, with 12 bases between. The CDR3 length is 15 residues. Germline CDR1 reads SGDLS; CDR2 reads YYNGEE.

The chain joins TRBV20-1 to TRBJ1-2, with 7 bases fitting TRBD1. The CDR3 runs 13 residues. Per germline, CDR1 DFQATT and CDR2 SNEGSKA (reference sequence). The V segment lost 4 bases and the J segment 4 bases; nucleotides outside the gene matches: 6. CDR3 nucleotides: TGCAGTGCTAAGAACAGGGGCGGCTATGGCTACACCTTC. This gives the protein CSAKNRGGYGYTF.

The rearrangement links TRBV7-2 to TRBJ2-1; a weak D match, TRBD2 (6 bases). The DNA end is a closer match to TRBJ2-7, so the J assignment may be wrong. CDR1 and CDR2 (germline): SGHTA, FQGNSA. The CDR3 runs to 14 residues. CDR3: CASSLGWGDDEQYF. CDR3 DNA: TGTGCCAGCAGCTTAGGTTGGGGGGACGATGAGCAGTACTTC.

In regard to this clonotype: Possible read error: a much larger clone is one base away. V and J are TRBV20-1 and TRBJ2-4; 9 bases match TRBD1. The DNA end lines up better with TRBJ2-7; the J call may be wrong. This CDR3 has 14 residues. Germline CDR1 reads DFQATT; CDR2 reads SNEGSKA (reference sequence). Here the CDR3 reads CSASGTGTTHEQYF. The CDR3 nucleotides read TGCAGTGCTTCCGGGACAGGGACAACCCACGAGCAGTACTTC.

Comment on this clonotype: The junction and the germline gene differ at one end; a read error may be behind it. The CDR3 sequence is CASAPQGETQYF. The CDR3 nucleotides are TGTGCCAGCGCACCACAAGGAGAGACCCAGTACTTC. The chain carries TRBV18 and TRBJ2-5; D unresolved. This CDR3 region has 12 residues. Germline-derived CDR1 and CDR2 are KGHSH and LQKENI.

This chain connects TRBV12-3 or TRBV12-4 to TRBJ1-2; D is undetermined. The germline V and J ends were trimmed by 6 bases and 8 bases, with 7 bases remaining between them. The CDR3 has 10 amino acids. This chain's CDR3 is CASRPGGYTF. CDR3 DNA sequence: TGTGCCAGCAGGCCGGGCGGCTACACCTTC.

The rearrangement links TRBV5-1 to TRBJ1-1, with D unresolved. Germline V gives CDR1 SGHRS, CDR2 YFSETQ. The CDR3 covers 15 residues. V was pared by 5 bases and J by 5 bases, with 19 bases between. The CDR3 is CASSKNIGRRTEAFF. In DNA form, the CDR3 reads TGCGCCAGCAGTAAGAATATCGGGCGGCGAACTGAAGCTTTCTTT.